Reported below is one T cell receptor (beta chain). Its antigen remains unidentified. The study reverse transcribed the entire isolated RNA, so it sequenced expressed TCRB transcripts. Method: immunoSEQ multiplex PCR; TCRdb's copy keeps in-frame clones and lacks some. The table has roughly 180,000 clones, 7.8% seen once. The source of the sample is a study of beta chain features in type 1 diabetes. Study-wide results and caveats: TCRB CDR3s were moderately but significantly shorter in Type 1 diabetes patients in all four CD4+ subsets.

CDR3 length equals 14 residues. V lost 5 bases and J lost 5; bases outside the gene matches: 8. Per germline, CDR1 LNHDA and CDR2 SQIVND (reference sequence). This clonotype was sampled from a woman in her 40s with type 1 diabetes. The sequencing sample was made of central memory CD4+ T cells from blood. The rearrangement joins TRBV19 to TRBJ2-7, with 8 bases identical to TRBD1. The CDR3 loop reads CASSYRQGNDEQYF. DNA for the CDR3: TGTGCCAGTAGTTACCGACAGGGGAACGACGAGCAGTACTTC.